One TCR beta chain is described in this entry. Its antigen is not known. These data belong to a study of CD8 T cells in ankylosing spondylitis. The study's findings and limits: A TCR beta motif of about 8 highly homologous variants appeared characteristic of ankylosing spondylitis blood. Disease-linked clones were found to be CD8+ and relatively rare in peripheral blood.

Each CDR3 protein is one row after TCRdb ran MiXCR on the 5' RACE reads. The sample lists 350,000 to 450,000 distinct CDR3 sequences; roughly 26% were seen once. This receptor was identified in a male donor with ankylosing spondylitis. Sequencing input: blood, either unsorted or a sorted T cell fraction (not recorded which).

The CDR3 DNA sequence: TGCGCCAGCAGCTACCACCCCTCGGCAGGCACCGGGGAGCTGTTTTTT. It yields the protein CASSYHPSAGTGELFF. This rearrangement joins TRBV5-1 to TRBJ2-2; no clear D. CDR1 and CDR2 from the germline V gene are SGHRS and YFSETQ. V was pared by 3 bases and J by 4 bases, with 16 bases between. This CDR3 contains 16 residues.